This T cell receptor (beta chain) was recovered during a study of blood T cell dynamics during melanoma immunotherapy. Overall study: Patients with metastatic melanoma got pembrolizumab or nivolumab-ipilimumab as first-line care. Overall study results and limits: Unlike progressors, later disease-control patients had W3 repertoires gaining clonality or diversity.

The repertoire was sequenced with immunoSEQ multiplex PCR; TCRdb's copy has only in-frame clones and lacks some. The table records under 20,000 clones, 87% of them present only once. Time point reported: week 3, after first cycle of checkpoint inhibitor. Germline-derived CDR1 and CDR2 are SEHNR and FQNEAQ (reference sequence). The CDR3 totals 12 residues. The ends were cut back, 5 bases at V and 6 bases at J, with 11 bases in the middle. As concerns this clone: Its antigen is not known.

The sequenced sample was blood, obtained from a patient treated with checkpoint blockade. The clonotype comes from a human donor with melanoma. The rearrangement links TRBV7-9 to TRBJ2-7, with D possibly TRBD2 on 6 matching bases. CDR3 region: CASSPMGGEQYF. CDR3 sequence (DNA): TGTGCCAGCAGCCCCATGGGGGGCGAGCAGTACTTC. Complete variable domain (other parts from reference TRBV7-9 and TRBJ2-7): DTGVSQNPRHKITKRGQNVTFRCDPISEHNRLYWYRQTLGQGPEFLTYFQNEAQLEKSRLLSDRFSAERPKGSFSTLEIQRTEQGDSAMYLCASSPMGGEQYFGPGTRLTVT.